Listed here are 27 T cell receptor beta chains from one sample, sequenced in a study of blood T cell repertoires in COVID-19. Clones were sequenced by immunoSEQ multiplex PCR, and TCRdb holds only the in-frame ones, with some missing. The repertoire holds around 70,000 clones, with 65% to 85% as singletons. The source material was peripheral blood. These receptors originate from a woman aged 50 to 60 with acute or convalescent COVID-19.

The chain combines TRBV5-4 with TRBJ1-1, with D possibly TRBD1 on 5 matching bases. V dropped 3 bases and J dropped 7 bases, with 19 bases sitting between them. Germline V lookup: CDR1 SGHNT, CDR2 YYREEE (reference sequence). The CDR3 spans 15 residues. The CDR3 DNA reads TGTGCCAGCAGCTCTTGGGAAAAAGGGGTGGTTGAAGCTTTCTTT. Amino acids: CASSSWEKGVVEAFF.

This chain uses TRBV18 with TRBJ2-7; TRBD1 aligns across 8 bases. J gave up 3 bases and V 3 bases, and 7 bases lay outside the gene matches. The CDR3 extends over 15 amino acids. Germline V CDR1 and CDR2: KGHSH, LQKENI. CDR3 bases: TGTGCCAGCTCACCCCATAGGACAGGGAGCTACGAGCAGTACTTC. Its protein is CASSPHRTGSYEQYF.

The chain couples TRBV6-6 to TRBJ2-1; 11 bases line up with TRBD1. The CDR3 contains 16 residues. Germline CDR1 and CDR2: MNHNY and SVGAGI (reference sequence). J lost 0 bases, V lost 6 bases, and 4 bases had no gene match. The CDR3 DNA sequence: TGTGCCAGCAGACCGGGACAGGGGGGCTCCTACAATGAGCAGTTCTTC. Translation gives CASRPGQGGSYNEQFF.

The gene calls are TRBV19 and TRBJ1-5; D is uncertain. The CDR3 contains 13 residues. Germline V gene sequence: CDR1 LNHDA, CDR2 SQIVND (reference sequence). V lost 1 base and J lost 5, with 6 bases in between. CDR3 DNA sequence: TGTGCCAGTAGTATAGTTGAGGATCAGCCCCAGCATTTT. Protein: CASSIVEDQPQHF.

The chain carries TRBV5-6 and TRBJ2-5; unclear D gene. V lost 4 bases and J 5 bases, leaving 12 bases between the germline ends. This CDR3 contains 13 residues. Germline-derived CDR1 and CDR2 are SGHDT and YYEEEE. DNA for the CDR3: TGTGCCAGCAGCCAGAATTTGAGGGAGACCCAGTACTTC. Protein: CASSQNLRETQYF.

V and J are TRBV25-1 and TRBJ1-6; 10 positions match TRBD1. This CDR3 has 13 amino acids. V gave up 8 bases and J gave up 7 bases; unmatched junction bases: 2. The germline V gene encodes CDR1 MGHDK and CDR2 SYGVNS. The DNA for the CDR3 is TGTGCCAGCGGGGGACAGGGGAATTCACCCCTCCACTTT. Protein: CASGGQGNSPLHF.

This clone was found a few times. The rearrangement joins TRBV28 to TRBJ2-3; perhaps TRBD2 as D (6 bases). This CDR3 comprises 17 residues. Deletions cut 7 bases from V and 3 bases from J, with 23 bases between. CDR1 is MDHEN and CDR2 is SYDVKM in the germline V gene. In DNA form, the CDR3 reads TGTGCCAGCATGAACCCGCTGGGGAGGAGGTCTACAGATACGCAGTATTTT. Protein: CASMNPLGRRSTDTQYF.

V usage is TRBV20-1 and J usage is TRBJ2-5, with TRBD2 matching over 11 bases. This CDR3 is built from 15 residues. Per germline, CDR1 DFQATT and CDR2 SNEGSKA (reference sequence). Trimming removed 3 bases from V and 5 bases from J; junction bases left unmatched: 8. CDR3 region: CSASRASGGMETQYF. In nucleotides, the CDR3 is TGCAGTGCTAGTCGGGCTAGCGGGGGGATGGAGACCCAGTACTTC.

Judged by abundance, this clone is medium-sized. J is TRBJ2-6 and V is TRBV27; D might be TRBD1 (6 bases). This CDR3 contains 17 residues. Germline CDR1 and CDR2: MNHEY and SMNVEV (reference sequence). Trimming left V 3 bases short and J 0 bases short, with 12 bases between. CDR3 DNA: TGTGCCAGCAGTTTGGCAGGGGACCCCTCTGGGGCCAACGTCCTGACTTTC. Translated: CASSLAGDPSGANVLTF.

This clone was seen more than once but under ten times. V usage is TRBV29-1 and J usage is TRBJ1-4; 7 bases agree with TRBD1. V trimming: 6 bases; J trimming: 3 bases; junction bases outside the gene matches: 7. CDR3 length: 14 residues. CDR1 is SQVTM, CDR2 ANQGSEA, per germline. CDR3 nucleotides: TGCAGCGTGGCCACCGGGACAGCTAATGAAAAACTGTTTTTT. Amino acid sequence: CSVATGTANEKLFF.

V is TRBV5-1 and J is TRBJ1-2, with TRBD1 matching over 7 bases. CDR1 SGHRS and CDR2 YFSETQ come from the germline V gene. The CDR3 extends over 15 amino acids. Losses at the gene ends were 1 base for V and 1 base for J; bases not matched to a gene: 4. This chain's CDR3 is CASSLTGVGNYGYTF. CDR3 DNA sequence: TGCGCCAGCAGCTTGACAGGGGTCGGTAACTATGGCTACACCTTC.

The DNA of the CDR3 is TGTGCCAGCAGCCTAGGGGGCTCGAACTATGGCTACACCTTC. Translated: CASSLGGSNYGYTF. The V call is TRBV27, the J call TRBJ1-2; 7 bases agree with TRBD1. Looked up from germline, CDR1 is MNHEY and CDR2 is SMNVEV (reference sequence). V lost 6 bases to trimming and J lost 2 bases; unmatched junction nucleotides: 6. The CDR3 consists of 14 residues.

There are a few counts of this clone. This chain uses TRBV14 with TRBJ1-4; the match to TRBD1 covers 7 bases. Germline V CDR1 and CDR2: SGHDN, FVKESK. The CDR3 length is 20 residues. The J segment lost 0 bases and the V segment lost 1 base, leaving 14 bases of the junction unmatched. CDR3 sequence: CASSQASGQYPGATNEKLFF. CDR3 coding DNA: TGTGCCAGCAGCCAAGCTTCGGGACAGTATCCTGGCGCAACTAATGAAAAACTGTTTTTT.

This chain links TRBV19 with TRBJ1-1; 9 bases align to TRBD1. This CDR3 comprises 15 residues. Germline V gene data show CDR1 as LNHDA and CDR2 as SQIVND (reference sequence). Trimming removed 4 bases from V and 4 bases from J; junction bases left unmatched: 7. CDR3 DNA sequence: TGTGCCAGTAGTACGGGACAGGGCTTTAGCACTGAAGCTTTCTTT. The encoded protein is CASSTGQGFSTEAFF. The entire variable domain, with the rest obtained from reference TRBV19 and TRBJ1-1, is as follows: DGGITQSPKYLFRKEGQNVTLSCEQNLNHDAMYWYRQDPGQGLRLIYYSQIVNDFQKGDIAEGYSVSREKKESFPLTVTSAQKNPTAFYLCASSTGQGFSTEAFFGQGTRLTVV.

There are a few counts of this clone. This chain links TRBV4-3 with TRBJ2-3, with a possible D match to TRBD1 (5 bases). The CDR3 is 17 residues long. Trimming took 0 bases from V and 1 from J, leaving 14 bases between them. The germline gives CDR1 LGHNA, CDR2 YSLEER. This CDR3 reads CASSQDPPGKGTDTQYF. CDR3 bases: TGCGCCAGCAGCCAAGATCCCCCAGGGAAGGGCACAGATACGCAGTATTTT.

The J gene is TRBJ1-1, the V gene TRBV7-9, with 7 bases that match TRBD1. This CDR3 is 14 amino acids long. Losses at the gene ends were 3 bases for V and 3 bases for J; bases not matched to a gene: 4. Germline values: CDR1 SEHNR, CDR2 FQNEAQ (reference sequence). In DNA form, the CDR3 reads TGTGCCAGCAGCTTGCCAGGGGGGTACACTGAAGCTTTCTTT. Protein sequence: CASSLPGGYTEAFF.

This chain connects TRBV29-1 to TRBJ1-1; 7 bases fit TRBD1. Germline loops: CDR1 SQVTM, CDR2 ANQGSEA. V shed 0 bases, J shed 6 bases, and the junction held 10 bases outside the gene matches. The CDR3 spans 15 residues. CDR3 nucleotides: TGCAGCGTTGAAGACACCGGGACAGAGGGCCCTGAAGCTTTCTTT. This translates into CSVEDTGTEGPEAFF. The full variable domain, rest sourced from reference TRBV29-1 and TRBJ1-1, is SAVISQKPSRDICQRGTSLTIQCQVDSQVTMMFWYRQQPGQSLTLIATANQGSEATYESGFVIDKFPISRPNLTFSTLTVSNMSPEDSSIYLCSVEDTGTEGPEAFFGQGTRLTVV.

This chain links TRBV7-3 with TRBJ2-2; weak D call: TRBD2 (6 bases). The germline CDR1 and CDR2 sequences are SGHTA and FQGTGA. This CDR3 region has 13 residues. V lost 5 bases and J 6 bases, leaving 10 bases between the germline ends. CDR3 coding DNA: TGTGCCAGCAGCCCCGGGGGTGCCGGGGAGCTGTTTTTT. It translates to CASSPGGAGELFF.

This clone has a single count. The chain links TRBV11-2 to TRBJ2-1; 12 bases line up with TRBD2. The CDR3 loop spans 16 amino acids. J gave up 5 bases and V 5 bases, and 7 bases lay outside the gene matches. Germline V gene data show CDR1 as SGHAT and CDR2 as FQNNGV. DNA of the CDR3: TGTGCCAGCAGCCCAACCGGACTAGCGGGGAACAATGAGCAGTTCTTC. Translating gives CASSPTGLAGNNEQFF. The variable domain in full, completed from reference TRBV11-2 and TRBJ2-1, reads EAGVAQSPRYKIIEKRQSVAFWCNPISGHATLYWYQQILGQGPKLLIQFQNNGVVDDSQLPKDRFSAERLKGVDSTLKIQPAKLEDSAVYLCASSPTGLAGNNEQFFGPGTRLTVL.

V is TRBV2 and J is TRBJ1-5, with 9 bases aligning to TRBD1. The trim removed 7 bases at V and 4 bases at J, leaving 2 bases unmatched. This CDR3 has 13 residues. Per the germline V gene, CDR1 is SNHLY and CDR2 is FYNNEI. DNA for the CDR3: TGTGCCAGCACTGGGACAGGGAATCAGCCCCAGCATTTT. It specifies CASTGTGNQPQHF.

V usage is TRBV6-5 and J usage is TRBJ1-4; D unclear. The CDR3 length is 16 residues. Germline V gene data show CDR1 as MNHEY and CDR2 as SVGAGI. The V end was cut by 4 bases, the J end by 8 bases, with 20 bases between. This chain's CDR3 is CASSSSLLNSREKLFF. Written as DNA, the CDR3 is TGTGCCAGCAGTTCTAGCCTACTCAATTCGAGGGAAAAACTGTTTTTT.

The chain carries TRBV19 and TRBJ1-5; TRBD1 aligns across 7 bases. The CDR3 is 19 residues long. Looked up from germline, CDR1 is LNHDA and CDR2 is SQIVND (reference sequence). V shed 1 base, J shed 1 base, and the junction held 13 bases outside the gene matches. CDR3 protein: CASSIAPDRFEDSNQPQHF. DNA for the CDR3: TGTGCCAGTAGTATAGCCCCGGACAGGTTTGAGGACAGCAATCAGCCCCAGCATTTT.

The chain has TRBV5-1 and TRBJ1-1; 9 positions agree with TRBD1. CDR1 and CDR2 from the germline V gene are SGHRS and YFSETQ. The V gene end was trimmed by 3 bases and the J gene end by 1 base; junction bases not matched to a gene: 7. The CDR3 has 16 residues. The CDR3 DNA reads as TGCGCCAGCAGCTCGGACAGGGGAGACGGGAACACTGAAGCTTTCTTT. It is translated as CASSSDRGDGNTEAFF. Full variable domain (rest looked up from reference TRBV5-1 and TRBJ1-1): KAGVTQTPRYLIKTRGQQVTLSCSPISGHRSVSWYQQTPGQGLQFLFEYFSETQRNKGNFPGRFSGRQFSNSRSEMNVSTLELGDSALYLCASSSDRGDGNTEAFFGQGTRLTVV.

The chain couples TRBV7-9 to TRBJ2-3; D remains ambiguous. The V end was cut by 4 bases, the J end by 0 bases, with 5 bases between. This CDR3 spans 13 amino acids. The germline CDR1 and CDR2 sequences are SEHNR and FQNEAQ (reference sequence). CDR3 in DNA: TGTGCCAGCAGCTGGAGTAGCACAGATACGCAGTATTTT. Its translation is CASSWSSTDTQYF.

This chain joins TRBV4-2 and TRBJ2-5; 11 bases are shared with TRBD2. Germline V gene sequence: CDR1 LGHNA, CDR2 YNFKEQ. V lost 4 bases, J lost 5 bases, and 6 bases stayed unmatched. The CDR3 has 15 amino acids. The CDR3 loop reads CASSPGLAGLETQYF. The CDR3 nucleotides are TGTGCCAGCAGCCCCGGACTAGCGGGTCTCGAGACCCAGTACTTC.

V gene TRBV21-1 combines with J gene TRBJ2-5; the table assigns TRBD2, which was not confirmed against the DNA. TRBV21-1 is noted as a pseudogene. The CDR3 covers 13 residues. The CDR3 region is CASSTSGQETQYF. The CDR3 DNA is TGTGCCAGCAGCACATCGGGGCAAGAGACCCAGTACTTC.

This rearrangement joins TRBV3-1 (or the pseudogene TRBV3-2) to TRBJ2-2; 8 nucleotides line up with TRBD1. CDR3 length: 20 residues. The germline CDR1 and CDR2 sequences are LGHDT and YNNKEL (reference sequence). V gave up 4 bases and J gave up 5 bases; unmatched junction bases: 21. CDR3 DNA sequence: TGTGCCAGCAGCCGGAACGGACAGGGCGAGTGGTTATGCGTAACCGGGGAGCTGTTTTTT. It codes for CASSRNGQGEWLCVTGELFF.